Below, 9 T cell receptor beta chains from the same sample are listed, as sequenced in a study of blood T cells in healthy people across ages. Using a J-beta primer mix together with a sample-barcoded 5' primer, a second PCR was run for roughly 6 to 12 cycles. MiXCR, applied by TCRdb to the 5' RACE reads, yields one record per CDR3 protein. The sample lists 1,300,000 or so distinct CDR3 sequences, approximately 63% seen once, with 6.5% to 8% in the top ten. Input material: blood. These receptors all come from a man aged 18 to 30 in good health.

The rearrangement uses TRBV7-9 and TRBJ2-6; D is uncertain. The CDR3 extends over 14 amino acids. Germline CDR1 reads SEHNR; CDR2 reads FQNEAQ (reference sequence). V lost 1 base, J lost 5 bases, and 6 bases lay in between. The CDR3 spells CASSLVGRANVLTF. The CDR3 bases are TGTGCCAGCAGCTTAGTCGGTCGGGCCAACGTCCTGACTTTC.

A note on this clonotype: One end of the junction varies from germline; a read error may be responsible. V and J are TRBV5-5 and TRBJ1-2, with no clear D. This CDR3 spans 14 amino acids. Germline V gene sequence: CDR1 SGHKS, CDR2 YYEKEE (reference sequence). CDR3 loop: CASGLDQSIYGYTF. CDR3 coding DNA: TGTGCCAGCGGCTTGGATCAGAGCATCTATGGCTACACCTTC.

The chain is built from TRBV20-1 and TRBJ1-6; D gene uncertain. Germline CDR1 DFQATT, CDR2 SNEGSKA (reference sequence). V shed 6 bases and J shed 4 bases, with 16 bases lying between them. This CDR3 region has 15 residues. This chain's CDR3 is CSAPRVGRYNSPLHF. For the CDR3, the DNA is TGCAGTGCCCCCCGGGTCGGACGTTATAATTCACCCCTCCACTTT.

The rearrangement uses TRBV7-6 and TRBJ1-2; D perhaps matches TRBD1 (6 bases). Trimming pared 5 bases from V and 6 bases from J, leaving 13 bases between. Per the germline V gene, CDR1 is SGHVS and CDR2 is FNYEAQ. The CDR3 contains 13 residues. The CDR3 DNA sequence: TGTGCCAGCAGCCCCACAGGGTCCCATGGCTACACCTTC. Encoded protein: CASSPTGSHGYTF.

This chain links TRBV7-2 with TRBJ2-4; the D call may be TRBD1 or TRBD2 (5 bases each). The CDR3 is 17 residues long. The V and J ends lost 4 bases and 2 bases respectively, with 18 bases between them. CDR1 is SGHTA, CDR2 FQGNSA, per germline. The CDR3 DNA reads TGTGCCAGCAGCTATCGGGACCCAAGGGGAACCAAAAACATTCAGTACTTC. It specifies CASSYRDPRGTKNIQYF.

CDR3 sequence reads: CASSLSEGTQYF. The CDR3 DNA reads as TGTGCCAGCAGCTTATCAGAGGGTACGCAGTATTTT. The chain uses TRBV11-2 and TRBJ2-3; tentatively, D is TRBD2 (5 bases). Germline V gives CDR1 SGHAT, CDR2 FQNNGV. The V end was cut by 2 bases, the J end by 8 bases, with 8 bases between. CDR3 size: 12 residues.

J is TRBJ2-1 and V is TRBV12-5, with 7 bases lining up with TRBD1. J gave up 7 bases and V 4 bases, and 13 bases lay outside the gene matches. The CDR3 is 16 amino acids. From germline, CDR1 is LGHNT and CDR2 FRNRAP. The CDR3: CASGSRPGDRKNEQFF. The CDR3 DNA follows: TGTGCTAGTGGTTCCCGACCCGGGGACAGAAAAAATGAGCAGTTCTTC. Supplemented by reference TRBV12-5 and TRBJ2-1, the full variable domain reads DARVTQTPRHKVTEMGQEVTMRCQPILGHNTVFWYRQTMMQGLELLAYFRNRAPLDDSGMPKDRFSAEMPDATLATLKIQPSEPRDSAVYFCASGSRPGDRKNEQFFGPGTRLTVL.

There are a few counts of this clonotype. One base away lies a much larger clone, so this may be a sequencing read error. The chain recombines TRBV7-2 with TRBJ2-1; D is uncertain. The last part of the DNA fits TRBJ2-7 better; the J call may be wrong. Germline values: CDR1 SGHTA, CDR2 FQGNSA. CDR3 length: 15 amino acids. The CDR3 loop is CASSLAHGSYNEQYF. The DNA of the CDR3 is TGTGCCAGCAGCTTAGCGCACGGCTCCTACAATGAGCAGTACTTC.

This clonotype was observed a handful of times. V and J are TRBV27 and TRBJ1-5; D is perhaps TRBD1 (6 bases). This CDR3 contains 14 residues. The V and J ends lost 6 bases and 4 bases respectively, with 13 bases between them. The V gene's germline CDR1 is MNHEY and CDR2 SMNVEV (reference sequence). CDR3 protein: CASRPGQPNQPQHF. CDR3 in DNA: TGTGCCAGCAGGCCCGGACAGCCGAATCAGCCCCAGCATTTT.